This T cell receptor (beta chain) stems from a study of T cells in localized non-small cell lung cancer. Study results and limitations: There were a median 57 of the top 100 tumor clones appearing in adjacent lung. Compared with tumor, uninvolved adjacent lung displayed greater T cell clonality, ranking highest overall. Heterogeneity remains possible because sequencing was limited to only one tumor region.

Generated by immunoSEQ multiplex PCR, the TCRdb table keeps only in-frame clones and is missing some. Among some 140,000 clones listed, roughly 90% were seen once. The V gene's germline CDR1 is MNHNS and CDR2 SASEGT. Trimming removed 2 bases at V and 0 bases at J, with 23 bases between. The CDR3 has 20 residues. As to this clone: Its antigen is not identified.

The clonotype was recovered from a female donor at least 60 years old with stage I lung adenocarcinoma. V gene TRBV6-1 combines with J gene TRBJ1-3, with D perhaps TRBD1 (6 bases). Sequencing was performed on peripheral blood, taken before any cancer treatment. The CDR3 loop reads CASSEKGGLWNSSSGNTIYF. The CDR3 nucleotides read TGTGCCAGCAGTGAAAAGGGGGGGCTTTGGAACTCGAGCTCTGGAAACACCATATATTTT.